The sequence of this TCR beta chain was determined in a study of OX40 agonist ivuxolimab in advanced cancers. Study details: Participants could have had prior anti-PD-1, anti-PD-L1 or anti-CTLA-4 therapy, and about 37% had some.

CDR3 length: 14 amino acids. CDR1 is MNHNY, CDR2 SVGAGI, per germline (reference sequence). With V trimmed by 4 bases and J by 5 bases, 6 bases remained unmatched. The assay was immunoSEQ multiplex PCR, and TCRdb's table has in-frame clones only and misses some. The sample gives over 65,000 clones, over 75% of which show up once; roughly 0.29% is in the top ten. This sequence originates from an adult with an advanced solid tumor such as melanoma, head and neck, liver or kidney cancer. V and J are TRBV6-6 and TRBJ2-5; 8 nucleotides agree with TRBD1. The material sequenced was CD4+ or CD8+ T cells sorted from blood, taken in a trial of the OX40 agonist ivuxolimab. This CDR3 reads CASSSAGGLETQYF. The DNA for the CDR3 is TGTGCCAGCAGTTCCGCAGGGGGCTTGGAGACCCAGTACTTC.